The clone carrying this TCR beta chain has just a few counts. The data were taken from a study of Ad26.COV2.S vaccination and SARS-CoV-2 variants. Study summary: A COV1001 Ad26.COV2.S trial-arm participant provided the sample.

Only in-frame clones appear in the TCRdb table, and some are missing; sequencing was by immunoSEQ multiplex PCR. The sample includes some 420,000 clones, 85% to 90% of them seen just once. The treatment was: approximately 18 received Ad26.COV2.S at low or high dose, single or two shots; about 5 received placebo; per-sample allocation not given. Specimens were obtained on day 63 following the first vaccine or placebo injection. The sample came from a Boston adult aged 18-55 years. Trimming shortened V by 2 bases and J by 8 bases, and 16 bases separated the two germline ends. Germline lookup yields CDR1 SGHNT and CDR2 YYREEE (reference sequence). This CDR3 has 15 residues.

The sequenced sample was peripheral blood, obtained in a trial of Ad26.COV2.S vaccine versus placebo. This sequence joins TRBV5-4 and TRBJ2-2; maybe TRBD2 (5 bases). The TCR sequence derives from a person aged 18-65 years who received the Ad26.COV2.S COVID-19 vaccine or a placebo. CDR3 in DNA: TGTGCCAGCAGCTTTTCGAGGGCTGGGCCTGGGGAGCTGTTTTTT. Its protein product is CASSFSRAGPGELFF.